This T cell receptor (beta chain) was captured in a study of CD8 T cells in ankylosing spondylitis. Study-wide findings and caveats: Disease-linked clones proved CD8+ and comparatively uncommon in peripheral blood.

V lost 2 bases, J lost 0 bases, and 4 bases stayed unmatched. The CDR3 is made up of 17 amino acids. Germline V gene lookup returns CDR1 MDHEN and CDR2 SYDVKM. TCRdb reanalysed the 5' RACE reads using MiXCR and keeps one entry per CDR3 protein. The sample carries 80,000 to 90,000 distinct CDR3 sequences, around 30% recorded once. Comment on this clonotype: The antigen is undetermined.

This sequence joins TRBV28 and TRBJ2-6, with TRBD1 matching 7 bases. The material sequenced was blood, either unsorted or a sorted T cell fraction (not recorded which). The receptor was isolated from a male donor with ankylosing spondylitis or in good health (not recorded which). For the CDR3, the DNA is TGTGCCAGCAGTTTAGAGACAGGGAGCTCTGGGGCCAACGTCCTGACTTTC. Protein sequence: CASSLETGSSGANVLTF.